The source of this T cell receptor (beta chain) is a study of CD4 T cells in relation to SARS-CoV-2 and coronaviruses. About the study: After roughly eleven days of antigen culture, PBMC TCR beta CDR3s were sequenced. Study outcomes and limitations: Roughly 65% of donors had memory CD4+ clonotypes crossrecognizing SARS-CoV-2 and common cold coronavirus spike.

Before the COVID-19 pandemic, during about 2011-2019, CD4+ T cells were taken from unexposed donors. After ten to eleven days of culture, CD4+ T cells were isolated. Around 2 million PBMCs per well were cultured with roughly 10 IU/ml IL-2. The data were produced by immunoSEQ multiplex PCR, yet TCRdb's version contains in-frame clones alone and is incomplete. The sample lists more than 15,000 clones, approximately 81% occurring once. This clone came up a few times. As yet, its antigen is unknown. Source material: CD4+ T cells from PBMCs, cultured in vitro. This TCR derives from a human donor in good health.

The CDR3 sequence: CASSLSPLANYGYTF. Written as DNA, the CDR3 is TGTGCCAGCAGTTTAAGCCCGTTAGCTAACTATGGCTACACCTTC. The rearrangement joins TRBV27 to TRBJ1-2; D remains ambiguous. Trimming removed 2 bases at V and 0 bases at J, with 10 bases between. Germline lookup yields CDR1 MNHEY and CDR2 SMNVEV (reference sequence). The CDR3 runs to 15 residues.